Following are 21 T cell receptor beta chains from one sample sequenced in a study of cytomegalovirus exposure and HLA in healthy donors. Amplification used 60 Vbeta primers and 13 Jbeta primers. Repertoires were generated with immunoSEQ multiplex PCR, while TCRdb's copy carries only in-frame clones and drops some. There are around 33,000 clones in the sample; 35% to 55% occur only once, and just under 2% lies in the top ten. Input material: PBMCs. These receptors came from a woman aged 50 to 65 in good health and CMV-seronegative.

The rearrangement joins TRBV19 to TRBJ1-5, with D hard to call. V lost 3 bases, J lost 7 bases, and 16 bases lay in between. Germline V gene data show CDR1 as LNHDA and CDR2 as SQIVND (reference sequence). The CDR3 spans 15 residues. The CDR3 DNA sequence: TGTGCCAGTAGTATGTGGGGAGATGGCAGACAGCCCCAGCATTTT. This gives the protein CASSMWGDGRQPQHF. The variable domain in full, with the rest retrieved from reference TRBV19 and TRBJ1-5, is DGGITQSPKYLFRKEGQNVTLSCEQNLNHDAMYWYRQDPGQGLRLIYYSQIVNDFQKGDIAEGYSVSREKKESFPLTVTSAQKNPTAFYLCASSMWGDGRQPQHFGDGTRLSIL.

Only a few counts were recorded for this clone. The chain uses TRBV5-6 and TRBJ1-2, with 10 bases fitting TRBD1. V gave up 4 bases and J gave up 4 bases; unmatched junction bases: 7. The CDR3 length is 15 residues. Germline CDR1 is SGHDT and CDR2 is YYEEEE. Here the CDR3 DNA reads TGTGCCAGCAGCGCAGACAGGGGGCTAGGCTATGGCTACACCTTC. Protein product: CASSADRGLGYGYTF.

The V gene is TRBV6-5, the J gene TRBJ2-5, with D possibly matching TRBD1 (5 bases). The germline V gene has CDR1 MNHEY and CDR2 SVGAGI. V was shortened by 2 bases and J by 3 bases, with 10 bases between the two germline ends. This CDR3 is built from 14 residues. CDR3 sequence (DNA): TGTGCCAGCAGTTACCTGTTAGGGGAAGAGACCCAGTACTTC. It codes for CASSYLLGEETQYF.

CDR3 in amino acids: CASSSSSGGTTDTQYF. The CDR3 bases are TGTGCCAGCAGTTCGAGTAGCGGGGGGACTACAGATACGCAGTATTTT. The rearrangement uses TRBV6-5 and TRBJ2-3; 10 bases match TRBD2. The V gene end was trimmed by 4 bases and the J gene end by 3 bases; junction bases not matched to a gene: 7. CDR1 and CDR2 from the germline V gene are MNHEY and SVGAGI. The CDR3 is made up of 16 amino acids.

This clone occurred a few times. V and J are TRBV30 and TRBJ1-4, with TRBD1 matching over 8 bases. V lost 0 bases to trimming and J lost 5 bases; unmatched junction nucleotides: 8. In germline, CDR1 is GTSNPN, CDR2 SVGIG (reference sequence). The CDR3 spans 16 residues. In DNA, the CDR3 is TGTGCCTGGAGTGTACGGCTGGACAGGGTGAATGAAAAACTGTTTTTT. Translation gives CAWSVRLDRVNEKLFF. Full variable domain (outside the CDR3, taken from reference TRBV30 and TRBJ1-4): SQTIHQWPATLVQPVGSPLSLECTVEGTSNPNLYWYRQAAGRGLQLLFYSVGIGQISSEVPQNLSASRPQDRQFILSSKKLLLSDSGFYLCAWSVRLDRVNEKLFFGSGTQLSVL.

The CDR3 DNA follows: TGTGCCAGCAGTGATATGGCAGTTAGCACAGATACGCAGTATTTT. Translation: CASSDMAVSTDTQYF. The chain recombines TRBV6-1 with TRBJ2-3; D is ambiguous. Trimming shortened V by 3 bases and J by 0 bases, and 10 bases separated the two germline ends. Per germline, CDR1 MNHNS and CDR2 SASEGT. The CDR3 is 15 amino acids.

The rearrangement uses TRBV6-5 and TRBJ1-2; weak D call: TRBD1 (6 bases). V lost 5 bases and J lost 0, with 13 bases in between. Germline V gene lookup returns CDR1 MNHEY and CDR2 SVGAGI. This CDR3 spans 15 amino acids. CDR3 protein: CASSQRQAANYGYTF. The CDR3 bases are TGTGCCAGCAGTCAGAGACAGGCAGCTAACTATGGCTACACCTTC.

This chain connects TRBV5-8 to TRBJ1-1; D call uncertain. The CDR3 loop spans 12 amino acids. The germline V gene has CDR1 SGHTS and CDR2 YDEGEE. The V end was cut by 0 bases, the J end by 11 bases, with 11 bases between. CDR3 sequence (DNA): TGTGCCAGCAGCTTGGGGGCCCCGGTCGCTTTCTTT. Translation gives CASSLGAPVAFF.

The chain recombines TRBV2 with TRBJ2-4; weak D call: TRBD2 (6 bases). This CDR3 spans 16 amino acids. Trimming removed 3 bases at V and 1 base at J, with 13 bases between. Germline-derived CDR1 and CDR2 are SNHLY and FYNNEI. As DNA, the CDR3 is TGTGCCAGCAGTGAGCTGACTAGTCCCGCCAAAAACATTCAGTACTTC. Translated: CASSELTSPAKNIQYF.

V usage is TRBV10-2 and J usage is TRBJ2-7; TRBD2 might be the D (6 bases). CDR1 WSHSY and CDR2 SAAADI come from the germline V gene. V was clipped by 8 bases and J by 5 bases, with 16 bases between them. The CDR3 covers 13 residues. The CDR3 DNA reads TGCGCCAGCCGGGACTGGAGCCTAGACGAGCAGTACTTC. It yields the protein CASRDWSLDEQYF.

This clone was seen only a few times. This chain links TRBV6-1 with TRBJ1-1; no clear D gene. V was shortened by 10 bases and J by 0 bases, with 9 bases between the two germline ends. Germline loops: CDR1 MNHNS, CDR2 SASEGT. The CDR3 has 12 residues. CDR3 DNA sequence: TGTGCCATAAACAAGATGAACACTGAAGCTTTCTTT. Its protein product is CAINKMNTEAFF.

The CDR3 sequence is CASSLVPGNYEQYF. Here the CDR3 DNA reads TGTGCCAGCAGCTTAGTCCCAGGGAACTACGAGCAGTACTTC. This chain joins TRBV11-2 and TRBJ2-7; the D gene is possibly TRBD1 (5 bases). Per the germline V gene, CDR1 is SGHAT and CDR2 is FQNNGV. V was pared by 1 base and J by 3 bases, with 10 bases between. The CDR3 has 14 amino acids.

This chain connects TRBV5-1 to TRBJ2-7, with D unresolved. V was trimmed by 4 bases and J by 2 bases, leaving 13 bases between them. Germline-derived CDR1 and CDR2 are SGHRS and YFSETQ. The CDR3 loop spans 14 amino acids. This CDR3 reads CASSAHSTPYEQYF. The DNA of the CDR3 is TGCGCCAGCAGCGCGCACAGTACCCCCTACGAGCAGTACTTC.

This chain uses TRBV7-6 with TRBJ2-7, with a weak D call TRBD2 (7 bases). Germline values: CDR1 SGHVS, CDR2 FNYEAQ. V was pared by 5 bases and J by 0 bases, with 14 bases between. This CDR3 has 15 residues. The CDR3 region is CASSGGAASSYEQYF. CDR3 coding DNA: TGTGCCAGCAGCGGGGGGGCAGCGAGCTCCTACGAGCAGTACTTC.

The chain links TRBV27 to TRBJ1-6; D possibly corresponds to TRBD1 (6 bases). CDR3 length: 15 amino acids. V lost 4 bases, J lost 8 bases, and 15 bases lay in between. CDR1 and CDR2 (germline): MNHEY, SMNVEV (reference sequence). The CDR3 coding sequence is TGTGCCAGCAGTTCCTTCCCCCCAGGGGATTCACCCCTCCACTTT. This translates into CASSSFPPGDSPLHF.

A note on this clone: The junction departs from the called germline gene at one end, perhaps through a read error. The V and J genes are TRBV7-9 and TRBJ2-7; D perhaps matches TRBD2 (6 bases). Germline values: CDR1 SEHNR, CDR2 FQNEAQ (reference sequence). This CDR3 contains 14 residues. The DNA for the CDR3 is TGTTCCAGCAGCTTGGGGGGAGTAAACGACGAGCAGTACTTC. It codes for CSSSLGGVNDEQYF.

The chain uses TRBV18 and TRBJ2-7; weak D call: TRBD1 (6 bases). Germline V CDR1 and CDR2: KGHSH, LQKENI. The CDR3 runs 14 residues. The V gene lost 1 base and the J gene lost 2 bases, with 9 bases spanning the gap. As DNA, the CDR3 is TGTGCCAGCTCACCACGGACAGATCCCTACGAGCAGTACTTC. Residues: CASSPRTDPYEQYF.

The J gene is TRBJ2-5, the V gene TRBV10-1, with D possibly matching TRBD2 (7 bases). There are 13 residues in the CDR3. Trimming took 5 bases from V and 4 from J, leaving 11 bases between them. Germline loops: CDR1 WNHNN, CDR2 SYGVQD (reference sequence). The CDR3 DNA sequence: TGCGCCAGCAGTTGGGGGGGGCGAGAGACCCAGTACTTC. Its protein product is CASSWGGRETQYF.

This rearrangement joins TRBV28 to TRBJ1-5; maybe TRBD1 (5 bases). CDR1 is MDHEN and CDR2 is SYDVKM in the germline V gene. Trimming removed 4 bases at V and 4 bases at J, with 17 bases between. The CDR3 length is 16 residues. In DNA, the CDR3 is TGTGCCAGCAGTTCTGGACAAGGACCCTCTAATCAGCCCCAGCATTTT. Translation gives CASSSGQGPSNQPQHF.

The V gene is TRBV6-6, the J gene TRBJ1-2; 10 positions agree with TRBD1. The V gene end was trimmed by 5 bases and the J gene end by 4 bases; junction bases not matched to a gene: 7. The CDR3 extends over 15 amino acids. Germline lookup yields CDR1 MNHNY and CDR2 SVGAGI (reference sequence). In DNA form, the CDR3 reads TGTGCCAGCAGTGTCCGACAGGGGGCTGGCTATGGCTACACCTTC. It yields the protein CASSVRQGAGYGYTF.

The chain couples TRBV5-4 to TRBJ2-1; the match to TRBD1 covers 8 bases. The germline gives CDR1 SGHNT, CDR2 YYREEE (reference sequence). This CDR3 has 16 amino acids. V dropped 2 bases and J dropped 0; count of bases not matched to a gene: 4. As DNA, the CDR3 is TGTGCCAGCAGCTTCTTACAGGGGGGCTCCTACAATGAGCAGTTCTTC. Translated: CASSFLQGGSYNEQFF.